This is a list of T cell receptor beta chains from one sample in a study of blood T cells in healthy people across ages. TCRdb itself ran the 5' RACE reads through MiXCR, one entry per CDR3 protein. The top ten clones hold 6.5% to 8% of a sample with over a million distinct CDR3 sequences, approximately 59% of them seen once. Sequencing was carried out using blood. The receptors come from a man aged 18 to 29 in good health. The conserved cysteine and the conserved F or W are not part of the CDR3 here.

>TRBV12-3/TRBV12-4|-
ASSLGYLAGGQGEQF
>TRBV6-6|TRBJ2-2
ASIWGTSNTGELF
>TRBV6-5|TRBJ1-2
ASSTRIRLEGYT
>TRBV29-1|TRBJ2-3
SVEAVDTQY
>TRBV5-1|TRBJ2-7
ASSLDLGGYEQY
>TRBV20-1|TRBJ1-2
SARGQQGEAVDYT
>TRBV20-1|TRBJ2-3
SASSWDYYTDTQY
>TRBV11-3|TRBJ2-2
ASSHVSGVYTGELF
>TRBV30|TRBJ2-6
ASQASLAGSSGANVLT
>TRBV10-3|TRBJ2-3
AINPARRGGGRTDTQY
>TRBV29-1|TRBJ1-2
SVVGGADYGYT
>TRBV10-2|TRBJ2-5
ASSPHMDRVNLEETQY
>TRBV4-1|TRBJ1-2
ASSPGTASWGYT
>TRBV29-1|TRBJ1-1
SVEKEFNTEAF
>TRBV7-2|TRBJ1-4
ASSVVQSGELF
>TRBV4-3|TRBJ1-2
ASSQPMSRDGYT
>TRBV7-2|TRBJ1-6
ASSLASTDVPGTPLH
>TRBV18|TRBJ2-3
ASSPRLDSQMGTDTQY
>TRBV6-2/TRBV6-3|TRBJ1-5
ASSYSKPGQRNQPQH
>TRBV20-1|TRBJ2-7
SARGALSSYEQY
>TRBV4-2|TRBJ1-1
ASSPIPTVMNTEAF
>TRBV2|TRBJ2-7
ASRESYEQY
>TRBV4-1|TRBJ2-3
ASSRTSGLPGSTDTQY
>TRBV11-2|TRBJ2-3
ASSLDPMADTQY
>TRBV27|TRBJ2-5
ASRKGLASETQY
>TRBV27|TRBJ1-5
ASSLIGQGGHQPQH
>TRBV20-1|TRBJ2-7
SAAPTTGGQLTYEQY
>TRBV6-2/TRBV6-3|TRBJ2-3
ASKWASPRDTQY
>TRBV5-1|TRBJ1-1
ASRDQATGTEAF
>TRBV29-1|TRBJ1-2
SVGRGAASGGYT
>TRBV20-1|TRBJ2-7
SALILATYEQY
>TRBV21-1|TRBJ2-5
ASTKCGGVNQETQY
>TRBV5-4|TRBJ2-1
ASSLKRSLASGIDEQF
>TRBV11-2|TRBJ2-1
ASSLDRIGGRAWNEQF
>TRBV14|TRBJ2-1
ASSHQGTGEQF